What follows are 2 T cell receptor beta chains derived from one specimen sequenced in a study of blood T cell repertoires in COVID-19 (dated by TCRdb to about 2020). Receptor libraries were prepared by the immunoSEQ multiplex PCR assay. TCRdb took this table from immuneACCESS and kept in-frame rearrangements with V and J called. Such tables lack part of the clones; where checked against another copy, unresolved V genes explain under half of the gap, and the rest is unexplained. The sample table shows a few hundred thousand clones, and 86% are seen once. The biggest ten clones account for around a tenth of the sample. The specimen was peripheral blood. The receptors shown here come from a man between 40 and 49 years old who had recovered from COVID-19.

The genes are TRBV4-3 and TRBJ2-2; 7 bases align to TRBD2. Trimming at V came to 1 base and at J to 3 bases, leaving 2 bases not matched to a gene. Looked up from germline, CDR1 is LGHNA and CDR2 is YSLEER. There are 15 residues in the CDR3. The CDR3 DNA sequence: TGCGCCAGCAGCCAAGGGGCGGGGGACACCGGGGAGCTGTTTTTT. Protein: CASSQGAGDTGELFF.

DNA of the CDR3: TGTGCCAGCAGCACCACGACTAGCGGGGACCAAGAGACCCAGTACTTC. Translation: CASSTTTSGDQETQYF. The chain combines TRBV7-9 with TRBJ2-5; 11 bases fit TRBD2. The CDR3 is 16 residues long. Germline V lookup: CDR1 SEHNR, CDR2 FQNEAQ (reference sequence). J lost 0 bases, V lost 5 bases, and 5 bases had no gene match.